This T cell receptor (beta chain) was identified in a study of T cell responses to AZD1222 COVID-19 vaccine. Sequencing used immunoSEQ multiplex PCR; TCRdb keeps in-frame clones, though not all of them. The sample holds 100,000 to 150,000 clones, around 84% seen once. This clone was seen a few times. This CDR3 contains 14 residues. From germline, CDR1 is LNHDA and CDR2 SQIVND (reference sequence). J was trimmed by 2 bases and V by 5 bases; bases with no gene match: 3. The chain is built from TRBV19 and TRBJ1-1, with 9 bases fitting TRBD1. Sequenced material: peripheral blood, taken on day 0 of AZD1222 vaccination. The TCR originated in an adult in good health. The CDR3 DNA reads TGTGCCAGTAGTGCGGGACAGGGTAACACTGAAGCTTTCTTT. Its protein product is CASSAGQGNTEAFF. The full variable domain, with the rest looked up from reference TRBV19 and TRBJ1-1, is DGGITQSPKYLFRKEGQNVTLSCEQNLNHDAMYWYRQDPGQGLRLIYYSQIVNDFQKGDIAEGYSVSREKKESFPLTVTSAQKNPTAFYLCASSAGQGNTEAFFGQGTRLTVV.